This T cell receptor (beta chain) was identified during a study of T cell repertoires in cytomegalovirus infection (dated by TCRdb to 2018 to 2020). For the study in its entirety: Because public TCR beta signatures pointed to carriage of CMV infection together with the matching HLA type, the HLA type of each donor mattered for the analysis. General findings and caveats noted by the study authors: Carriers of CMV infection plus the relevant HLA type were discriminated by the cumulative frequency of public TCR beta family members in the study cohort and in an independent roughly 380-donor cohort. The ex vivo response was dominated by HLA-C-restricted CMV-specific TCR beta clonotypes, and the single most frequent clonotype in two of eight donors was supplied by these HLA-C-restricted clonotypes.

This clonotype was seen more than once but under ten times. Its antigen remains unidentified. No base-level quality is on record; no much larger clone is a single base apart. The CDR3 numbers 15 residues from cysteine through phenylalanine. The sequence is cut down to CDR3 DNA, 45 bases in frame from base 1. V is cut by 0 bases and J by 4 bases, and the space between the germline ends is 11 bases. CDR1 and CDR2, looked up from the germline V gene (reference sequence), are LNHDA and SQIVND. TCRdb lists the instrument as Illumina HiSeq 1500. The public reads were reanalyzed by TCRdb: fastp trimming at Q25, MiXCR alignment, in-frame beta chains only. Every CDR3 protein is listed once, alongside the most common genes and DNA of its rows. Within this sample are 560,000 or so distinct CDR3 sequences, with about 17% of them counted one time only. The ten top clones hold 20% to 30% of the sample.

The receptor was derived from a human donor in good health (CMV status not recorded). Some clones in this sample may be carry-over from other donors' samples. The chain links TRBV19 with TRBJ2-3, with TRBD2 perhaps the D gene, on 5 matching bases. The specimen was CD8+ T cells from PBMCs. At the DNA level, the sequence is TGTGCCAGTAGTATAGAGGGAGACAAAGCAGATACGCAGTATTTT. It translates to CASSIEGDKADTQYF. Outside the CDR3, residues come from the reference TRBV19 and TRBJ2-3 proteins, so the full variable domain is: DGGITQSPKYLFRKEGQNVTLSCEQNLNHDAMYWYRQDPGQGLRLIYYSQIVNDFQKGDIAEGYSVSREKKESFPLTVTSAQKNPTAFYLCASSIEGDKADTQYFGPGTRLTVL.